Below, 7 T cell receptor beta chains from the same sample are listed, as sequenced in a study of CD8 T cells in ankylosing spondylitis (TCRdb year 2017). The protocol used for the library was 5' RACE. Sequencing relied on an Illumina HiSeq 2500. Clones were called with MiXCR by TCRdb after fastp trimmed the public reads at Q25, and only in-frame beta chains were retained. Merged by CDR3 protein, the rows form single entries marked with the most common genes and DNA. The sample data list about 130,000 distinct CDR3 sequences, and around 9.7% of these were observed just once. The ten largest clones add up to about 3.6% of the sample. Source material: blood, either unsorted or a sorted T cell fraction (not recorded which). The receptors here all came from a male donor with ankylosing spondylitis or in good health (not recorded which).

The chain links TRBV5-4 to TRBJ2-1; TRBD1 is a possible D gene (6 bases). The CDR3 has 15 amino acids. The germline V gene encodes CDR1 SGHNT and CDR2 YYREEE (reference sequence). V lost 4 bases and J lost 7, with 18 bases in between. CDR3 in amino acids: CASSKGTGPWNEQFF. CDR3 bases: TGTGCCAGCAGCAAGGGTACAGGGCCGTGGAATGAGCAGTTCTTC. Full variable domain (outside the CDR3, taken from reference TRBV5-4 and TRBJ2-1): ETGVTQSPTHLIKTRGQQVTLRCSSQSGHNTVSWYQQALGQGPQFIFQYYREEENGRGNFPPRFSGLQFPNYSSELNVNALELDDSALYLCASSKGTGPWNEQFFGPGTRLTVL.

The chain has TRBV12-3 or TRBV12-4 and TRBJ2-1; D is possibly TRBD1 (6 bases). V lost 2 bases and J lost 4, with 21 bases in between. The CDR3 totals 18 residues. The chain's CDR3 is CASSLLVGQTLRYNEQFF. In nucleotides, the CDR3 is TGTGCCAGCAGTTTACTTGTGGGACAAACTCTTCGTTACAATGAGCAGTTCTTC.

This clonotype was counted many times. The chain is built from TRBV20-1 and TRBJ2-2; the D gene is possibly TRBD2 (5 bases). Germline loops: CDR1 DFQATT, CDR2 SNEGSKA (reference sequence). This CDR3 comprises 15 residues. The V end was cut by 0 bases, the J end by 6 bases, with 14 bases between. The CDR3 DNA sequence: TGCAGTGCTAGAGATCTTAGGGAGCCGGCCGGGGAGCTGTTTTTT. It translates to CSARDLREPAGELFF.

This clonotype was recorded at least ten times. The chain combines TRBV7-2 with TRBJ2-5, with 7 bases lining up with TRBD2. Germline V gene sequence: CDR1 SGHTA, CDR2 FQGNSA. The CDR3 is 13 residues long. J gave up 3 bases and V 3 bases, and 1 base lay outside the gene matches. As DNA, the CDR3 is TGTGCCAGCAGCTTGGGACTAAAAGAGACCCAGTACTTC. Translated: CASSLGLKETQYF.

Many counts were recorded for this clonotype. The chain employs TRBV4-2 and TRBJ2-3; TRBD2 matches at 8 bases. The CDR3 covers 16 residues. The ends lost 0 bases at V and 5 bases at J; junction bases unmatched: 7. Germline V gene data show CDR1 as LGHNA and CDR2 as YNFKEQ. The DNA of the CDR3 is TGTGCCAGCAGCCAAGATAGCGGGGAAGGTGTAGATACGCAGTATTTT. This encodes CASSQDSGEGVDTQYF.

In regard to this clonotype: This CDR3 fails to terminate in the conserved phenylalanine or tryptophan, so it likely reflects a read error. The chain uses TRBV15 and TRBJ2-3; possible D gene TRBD2, 5 bases. Germline CDR1 is LNHNV and CDR2 is YYDKDF (reference sequence). Trimming took off 0 bases at V and 3 bases at J, with 13 bases between the two ends. The CDR3 consists of 16 residues. CDR3 DNA sequence: TGTGCCACCAGCAGAGATCGCGGAAGCGGTACAGATACGCAGTATTAT. As protein: CATSRDRGSGTDTQYY.

This clonotype was seen more than once but under ten times. The gene calls are TRBV16 and TRBJ2-3; maybe TRBD1 (6 bases). This CDR3 region has 13 residues. Germline V CDR1 and CDR2: KGHSY, FQNENV. The V gene lost 4 bases and the J gene lost 8 bases, with 13 bases spanning the gap. CDR3 DNA sequence: TGTGCCAGCAGCCCCACAGGGACACTTACGCAGTATTTT. Residues: CASSPTGTLTQYF. The whole variable domain, remainder taken from reference TRBV16 and TRBJ2-3, is GEEVAQTPKHLVRGEGQKAKLYCAPIKGHSYVFWYQQVLKNEFKFLISFQNENVFDETGMPKERFSAKCLPNSPCSLEIQATKLEDSAVYFCASSPTGTLTQYFGPGTRLTVL.